Shown below are 13 T cell receptor beta chains from a single sample sequenced in a study of blood T cells in healthy people across ages. Then a second PCR, running about 7 to 11 cycles, was carried out with a sample-barcoded 5' primer and a J-beta primer mix. One entry per CDR3 protein results from TCRdb running MiXCR on the 5' RACE reads. The sample lists some 1,500,000 distinct CDR3 sequences, approximately 43% occurring once. The sequencing sample was made of blood. The receptors here all came from a woman between 18 and 30 years old in good health.

In DNA form, the CDR3 reads TGCGCCAGCAGCGTGAACGGTGATAACTATGGCTACACCTTC. Translation gives CASSVNGDNYGYTF. This rearrangement joins TRBV5-1 to TRBJ1-2; no clear D. CDR1 is SGHRS, CDR2 YFSETQ, per germline. The CDR3 has 14 amino acids. V lost 4 bases and J lost 1, with 11 bases in between.

J is TRBJ2-7 and V is TRBV10-3; tentatively, D is TRBD1 (6 bases). CDR3 length: 12 residues. V shed 9 bases and J shed 1 base, with 10 bases lying between them. The V gene's germline CDR1 is ENHRY and CDR2 SYGVKD. CDR3 sequence: CAIGGQSYEQYF. The CDR3 DNA follows: TGTGCCATAGGAGGACAGTCCTACGAGCAGTACTTC.

In this sample, this clonotype turned up many times. The rearrangement uses TRBV4-1 and TRBJ2-3; 8 bases are a match to TRBD2. Germline V gene data show CDR1 as MGHRA and CDR2 as YSYEKL. Trimming at V came to 4 bases and at J to 0 bases, leaving 3 bases not matched to a gene. This CDR3 is built from 15 residues. CDR3 coding DNA: TGCGCCAGCAGCCTTCGGGGGGGTAGCACAGATACGCAGTATTTT. It encodes CASSLRGGSTDTQYF.

About this clonotype itself: A much larger clone lies a single base off, so this may be a read error. This rearrangement joins TRBV7-9 to TRBJ2-5; D is perhaps TRBD1 or TRBD2 (5 bases each). The V and J ends lost 3 bases and 3 bases respectively, with 8 bases between them. There are 13 residues in the CDR3. Germline-derived CDR1 and CDR2 are SEHNR and FQNEAQ (reference sequence). CDR3 sequence: CASSFMGEETQYF. The CDR3 DNA is TGTGCCAGCAGCTTCATGGGGGAAGAGACCCAGTACTTC.

This sequence joins TRBV12-3 or TRBV12-4 and TRBJ1-5; 8 bases fit TRBD1. The CDR3 covers 15 residues. V was pared by 5 bases and J by 4 bases, with 7 bases of the junction left unmatched. This CDR3 reads CASSRRTGNNQPQHF. In DNA form, the CDR3 reads TGTGCCAGCAGTCGACGGACAGGGAATAATCAGCCCCAGCATTTT.

CDR3 residues: CASSLVGVAGVPTDNEQFF. CDR3 nucleotide sequence: TGTGCCAGCAGTTTAGTCGGGGTAGCGGGGGTACCAACCGACAATGAGCAGTTCTTC. V and J are TRBV12-3 or TRBV12-4 and TRBJ2-1; 9 nucleotides match TRBD2. The CDR3 consists of 19 residues. The trim removed 1 base at V and 5 bases at J, leaving 15 bases unmatched.

This clonotype was recorded only once. The chain has TRBV9 and TRBJ2-3; the D is unclear. CDR1 and CDR2 from the germline V gene are SGDLS and YYNGEE. This CDR3 region has 14 residues. The ends were cut back, 0 bases at V and 3 bases at J, with 8 bases in the middle. The CDR3 sequence is CASSVASPTDTQYF. As DNA, the CDR3 is TGTGCCAGCAGCGTAGCCAGCCCAACAGATACGCAGTATTTT.

This chain uses TRBV7-6 with TRBJ1-6; 7 bases are shared with TRBD1. The CDR3 contains 15 residues. Trimming cost V 4 bases and J 7 bases; bases outside gene matches: 7. The germline V gene encodes CDR1 SGHVS and CDR2 FNYEAQ. CDR3 nucleotide sequence: TGTGCCAGCAGCTCGGGACAGCGGTCAAATTCACCCCTCCACTTT. It encodes CASSSGQRSNSPLHF.

This clonotype has just a few counts. This chain connects TRBV5-1 to TRBJ1-3, with D possibly TRBD1 on 5 matching bases. This CDR3 is 15 amino acids long. Germline V CDR1 and CDR2: SGHRS, YFSETQ. V lost 0 bases and J 0 bases, leaving 7 bases between the germline ends. In DNA form, the CDR3 reads TGCGCCAGCAGCTTGGAGGGGATCTCTGGAAACACCATATATTTT. It encodes CASSLEGISGNTIYF.

V gene TRBV4-1 combines with J gene TRBJ1-1; no reliable D call. In germline, CDR1 is MGHRA, CDR2 YSYEKL. Trimming removed 0 bases at V and 6 bases at J, with 17 bases between. The CDR3 consists of 16 residues. This CDR3 is CASSQEIGTVHSEAFF. CDR3 sequence (DNA): TGCGCCAGCAGCCAAGAAATAGGTACCGTTCACTCTGAAGCTTTCTTT.

The chain employs TRBV30 and TRBJ1-6; D ambiguous. In germline, CDR1 is GTSNPN, CDR2 SVGIG (reference sequence). Trimming shortened V by 4 bases and J by 7 bases, and 8 bases separated the two germline ends. CDR3 length: 12 amino acids. In DNA form, the CDR3 reads TGTGCCTGGAAGCCCTCGAATTCACCCCTCCACTTT. The encoded protein is CAWKPSNSPLHF.

The CDR3 is CASSDVSVNEQYF. As DNA, the CDR3 is TGTGCCAGCAGCGACGTCTCGGTGAATGAGCAGTACTTC. This chain joins TRBV3-1 and TRBJ2-5; D is unclear. CDR3 length: 13 amino acids. V shed 5 bases and J shed 11 bases, with 18 bases lying between them. From germline, CDR1 is LGHDT and CDR2 YNNKEL (reference sequence).

The rearrangement uses TRBV12-3 or TRBV12-4 and TRBJ2-1; TRBD2 matches at 15 bases. The CDR3 has 14 amino acids. The junction had 3 bases not matched to a gene; V was cut back by 10 bases and J by 5 bases. DNA for the CDR3: TGTGCCACAAGGACTAGCGGGAGGGACAATGAGCAGTTCTTC. Translation gives CATRTSGRDNEQFF.